These 17 T cell receptor beta chains share one sample of origin, sequenced in a study of T cell changes during pregnancy in multiple sclerosis. The table came from immunoSEQ multiplex PCR; TCRdb's copy has only in-frame clones and leaves some out. The repertoire consists of 26,000 or so clones, with approximately 92% occurring once and the leading ten covering 16%. This sample comprised CD8+ T cells from peripheral blood mononuclear cells, obtained in the second trimester of pregnancy. Receptors originate from a female donor with multiple sclerosis, enrolled in a pregnancy study.

The chain combines TRBV7-9 with TRBJ2-2; D not resolved. Looked up from germline, CDR1 is SEHNR and CDR2 is FQNEAQ (reference sequence). The CDR3 loop spans 15 amino acids. V lost 0 bases, J lost 1 base, and 6 bases lay in between. DNA for the CDR3: TGTGCCAGCAGCTTAGCTAGCCTGAACACCGGGGAGCTGTTTTTT. Translation: CASSLASLNTGELFF.

The rearrangement joins TRBV4-1 to TRBJ2-1, with 11 bases identical to TRBD2. V dropped 0 bases and J dropped 3; count of bases not matched to a gene: 4. The CDR3 sequence is 17 residues long. Per the germline V gene, CDR1 is MGHRA and CDR2 is YSYEKL. The DNA for the CDR3 is TGCGCCAGCAGCCAAGATCCCCTAGCGGGAGGCTACAATGAGCAGTTCTTC. It encodes CASSQDPLAGGYNEQFF.

The V gene is TRBV5-1, the J gene TRBJ2-3; D perhaps matches TRBD2 (6 bases). Germline values: CDR1 SGHRS, CDR2 YFSETQ. V gave up 3 bases and J gave up 0 bases, with 11 bases separating them. The CDR3 has 15 residues. The CDR3 protein is CASSWRDGSTDTQYF. The CDR3 DNA reads as TGCGCCAGCAGCTGGAGGGACGGTAGCACAGATACGCAGTATTTT.

V usage is TRBV29-1 and J usage is TRBJ2-3; D is uncertain. CDR1 and CDR2 (germline): SQVTM, ANQGSEA. CDR3 size: 13 residues. V lost 4 bases and J 2 bases, leaving 10 bases between the germline ends. The CDR3 loop is CSVGALATDTQYF. The CDR3 nucleotides are TGCAGCGTTGGGGCACTTGCCACAGATACGCAGTATTTT.

The table lists this clone with a count of one. The chain recombines TRBV30 with TRBJ2-7; 10 bases line up with TRBD2. The germline CDR1 and CDR2 sequences are GTSNPN and SVGIG (reference sequence). The CDR3 totals 15 residues. The trim removed 0 bases at V and 3 bases at J, leaving 5 bases unmatched. The CDR3 region has the DNA TGTGCCTGGAGTGTGGAACTAGCGGGACACTACGAGCAGTACTTC. It encodes CAWSVELAGHYEQYF. The full variable domain, its missing parts supplied by reference TRBV30 and TRBJ2-7, is SQTIHQWPATLVQPVGSPLSLECTVEGTSNPNLYWYRQAAGRGLQLLFYSVGIGQISSEVPQNLSASRPQDRQFILSSKKLLLSDSGFYLCAWSVELAGHYEQYFGPGTRLTVT.

In this sample, this clone turned up once. The rearrangement uses TRBV28 and TRBJ2-7; 11 bases align to TRBD2. The V gene's germline CDR1 is MDHEN and CDR2 SYDVKM. There are 15 residues in the CDR3. The ends lost 5 bases at V and 6 bases at J; junction bases unmatched: 9. CDR3 residues: CASSRILAGEGEQYF. For the CDR3, the DNA is TGTGCCAGCAGTCGGATACTAGCGGGAGAAGGCGAGCAGTACTTC.

The CDR3 is CASSPLAGVTDTQYF. The DNA of the CDR3 is TGTGCCAGCAGCCCCCTCGCGGGAGTAACAGATACGCAGTATTTT. The rearrangement uses TRBV11-2 and TRBJ2-3, with TRBD2 matching over 7 bases. This CDR3 has 15 amino acids. V lost 5 bases to trimming and J lost 3 bases; unmatched junction nucleotides: 8. In germline, CDR1 is SGHAT, CDR2 FQNNGV.

CDR3: CAWGSGSYTGELFF. In DNA, the CDR3 is TGTGCCTGGGGTAGCGGGAGTTACACCGGGGAGCTGTTTTTT. The rearrangement joins TRBV30 to TRBJ2-2, with TRBD2 matching 9 bases. V was pared by 5 bases and J by 3 bases, with 4 bases of the junction left unmatched. CDR3 size: 14 residues. CDR1 GTSNPN and CDR2 SVGIG come from the germline V gene (reference sequence).

This clone was picked up a small number of times. The rearrangement uses TRBV7-3 and TRBJ1-1, with TRBD1 identical over 9 bases. The V gene's germline CDR1 is SGHTA and CDR2 FQGTGA. This CDR3 comprises 14 residues. V shed 4 bases, J shed 1 base, and the junction held 1 base outside the gene matches. CDR3 loop: CASSSTGGNTEAFF. In nucleotides, the CDR3 is TGTGCCAGCAGCTCGACAGGGGGGAACACTGAAGCTTTCTTT. Full variable domain (remainder filled in from reference TRBV7-3 and TRBJ1-1): GAGVSQTPSNKVTEKGKYVELRCDPISGHTALYWYRQSLGQGPEFLIYFQGTGAADDSGLPNDRFFAVRPEGSVSTLKIQRTERGDSAVYLCASSSTGGNTEAFFGQGTRLTVV.

The chain links TRBV28 to TRBJ1-5; D is possibly TRBD1 (5 bases). The V gene's germline CDR1 is MDHEN and CDR2 SYDVKM. V lost 2 bases to trimming and J lost 2 bases, with 10 bases between them. The CDR3 consists of 15 residues. The CDR3 region is CASSLGLRGNQPQHF. Here the CDR3 DNA reads TGTGCCAGCAGTTTAGGCCTCAGGGGCAATCAGCCCCAGCATTTT.

This clone was detected only once. V usage is TRBV10-3 and J usage is TRBJ2-7; a possible D gene is TRBD2 (7 bases). The V and J ends lost 2 bases and 0 bases respectively, with 14 bases between them. This CDR3 spans 16 amino acids. Germline V gives CDR1 ENHRY, CDR2 SYGVKD. CDR3 DNA: TGTGCCATCAGTGAGGCGGGGGCGACAAGCTCCTACGAGCAGTACTTC. Amino acids: CAISEAGATSSYEQYF.

The chain is built from TRBV19 and TRBJ2-1, with TRBD2 identical over 13 bases. The CDR3 covers 16 residues. Losses at the gene ends were 5 bases for V and 9 bases for J; bases not matched to a gene: 10. Germline assignment: CDR1 LNHDA and CDR2 SQIVND (reference sequence). CDR3 nucleotide sequence: TGTGCCAGTAGTGATTTCGGGACTAGCGGGATGCCTGAGCAGTTCTTC. It yields the protein CASSDFGTSGMPEQFF.

The rearrangement joins TRBV20-1 to TRBJ1-1; D is unresolved. V was cut by 1 base and J by 8 bases, with 5 bases left in between. The CDR3 sequence is 10 residues long. Germline CDR1 is DFQATT and CDR2 is SNEGSKA (reference sequence). The CDR3, as DNA: TGCAGTGCTAGAGTAGAAGAAGCTTTCTTT. Translation gives CSARVEEAFF.

This clone was counted a single time. The gene calls are TRBV7-8 and TRBJ2-7, with 7 bases fitting TRBD2. CDR3 length equals 16 residues. The germline V gene encodes CDR1 SGHVS and CDR2 FQNEAQ. The V gene end was trimmed by 1 base and the J gene end by 8 bases; junction bases not matched to a gene: 14. Here the CDR3 reads CASSLEASGGLGKQYF. The CDR3 bases are TGTGCCAGCAGCTTAGAGGCTAGCGGAGGCCTTGGCAAGCAGTACTTC.

V and J are TRBV9 and TRBJ2-1; D possibly corresponds to TRBD1 (5 bases). The V gene's germline CDR1 is SGDLS and CDR2 YYNGEE. V was trimmed by 3 bases and J by 2 bases, leaving 18 bases between them. The CDR3 extends over 17 amino acids. Here the CDR3 DNA reads TGTGCCAGCAGCGACCGATTGACAGCAAGCCCCTACAATGAGCAGTTCTTC. It encodes CASSDRLTASPYNEQFF.

The rearrangement links TRBV29-1 to TRBJ1-1, with a tentative D call TRBD1 (6 bases). The CDR3 runs to 12 residues. V dropped 3 bases and J dropped 8 bases, with 13 bases sitting between them. Germline loops: CDR1 SQVTM, CDR2 ANQGSEA. The CDR3 spells CSVDPTGPEAFF. CDR3 bases: TGCAGCGTTGACCCCACAGGGCCCGAAGCTTTCTTT. The full variable domain, completed using reference TRBV29-1 and TRBJ1-1, is SAVISQKPSRDICQRGTSLTIQCQVDSQVTMMFWYRQQPGQSLTLIATANQGSEATYESGFVIDKFPISRPNLTFSTLTVSNMSPEDSSIYLCSVDPTGPEAFFGQGTRLTVV.

V and J are TRBV20-1 and TRBJ2-1, with D uncertain. The V gene lost 6 bases and the J gene lost 6 bases, with 9 bases spanning the gap. The germline V gene encodes CDR1 DFQATT and CDR2 SNEGSKA (reference sequence). There are 11 residues in the CDR3. This CDR3 is CSARLVNEQFF. For the CDR3, the DNA is TGCAGTGCGCGATTAGTCAATGAGCAGTTCTTC.